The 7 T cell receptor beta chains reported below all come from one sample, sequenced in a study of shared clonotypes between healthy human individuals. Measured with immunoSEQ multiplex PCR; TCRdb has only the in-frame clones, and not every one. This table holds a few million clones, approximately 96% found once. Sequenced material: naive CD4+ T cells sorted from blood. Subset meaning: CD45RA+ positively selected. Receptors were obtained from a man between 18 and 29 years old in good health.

Here the CDR3 DNA reads TGTGCCAGCAGTGAAACTGGGAGGGGTGAGGGCTACACCTTC. Protein: CASSETGRGEGYTF. The chain couples TRBV2 to TRBJ1-2; possible D gene TRBD1, 5 bases. Per the germline V gene, CDR1 is SNHLY and CDR2 is FYNNEI. This CDR3 is built from 14 residues. Trimming cost V 2 bases and J 8 bases, with 15 bases left between them.

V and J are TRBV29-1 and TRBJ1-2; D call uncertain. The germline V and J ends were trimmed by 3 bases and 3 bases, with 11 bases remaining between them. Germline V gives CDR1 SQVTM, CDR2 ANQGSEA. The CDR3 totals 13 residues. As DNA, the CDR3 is TGCAGCGTTGACTCAGCCTGGTACTATGGCTACACCTTC. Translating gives CSVDSAWYYGYTF.

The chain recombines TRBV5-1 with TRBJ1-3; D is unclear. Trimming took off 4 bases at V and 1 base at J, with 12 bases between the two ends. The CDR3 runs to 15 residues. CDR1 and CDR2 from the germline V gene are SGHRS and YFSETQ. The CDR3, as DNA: TGCGCCAGCAGCCCCTCGGGTGGATCTGGAAACACCATATATTTT. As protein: CASSPSGGSGNTIYF. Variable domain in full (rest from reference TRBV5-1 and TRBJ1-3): KAGVTQTPRYLIKTRGQQVTLSCSPISGHRSVSWYQQTPGQGLQFLFEYFSETQRNKGNFPGRFSGRQFSNSRSEMNVSTLELGDSALYLCASSPSGGSGNTIYFGEGSWLTVV.

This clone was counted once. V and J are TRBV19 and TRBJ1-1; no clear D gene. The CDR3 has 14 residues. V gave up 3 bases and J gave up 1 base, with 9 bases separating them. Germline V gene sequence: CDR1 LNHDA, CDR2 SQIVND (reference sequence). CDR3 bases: TGTGCCAGTAGTATTCGGATGGGGAACACTGAAGCTTTCTTT. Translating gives CASSIRMGNTEAFF.

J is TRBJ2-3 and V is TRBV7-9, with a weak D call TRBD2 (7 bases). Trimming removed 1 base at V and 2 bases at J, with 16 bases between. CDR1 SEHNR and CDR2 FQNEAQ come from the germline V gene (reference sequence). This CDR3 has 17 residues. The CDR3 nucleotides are TGTGCCAGCAGCTTAGATGTCGCGGGGGCCTTCACAGATACGCAGTATTTT. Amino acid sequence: CASSLDVAGAFTDTQYF. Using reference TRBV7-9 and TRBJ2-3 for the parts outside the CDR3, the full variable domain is DTGVSQNPRHKITKRGQNVTFRCDPISEHNRLYWYRQTLGQGPEFLTYFQNEAQLEKSRLLSDRFSAERPKGSFSTLEIQRTEQGDSAMYLCASSLDVAGAFTDTQYFGPGTRLTVL.

CDR3 protein: CASSAKLAGVGDTQYF. CDR3 bases: TGTGCCAGCAGCGCAAAACTAGCGGGAGTTGGAGATACGCAGTATTTT. This sequence joins TRBV7-9 and TRBJ2-3, with 11 bases fitting TRBD2. This CDR3 spans 16 amino acids. The J segment lost 5 bases and the V segment lost 5 bases, leaving 9 bases of the junction unmatched. CDR1 is SEHNR and CDR2 is FQNEAQ in the germline V gene (reference sequence). The full variable domain, rest sourced from reference TRBV7-9 and TRBJ2-3, is DTGVSQNPRHKITKRGQNVTFRCDPISEHNRLYWYRQTLGQGPEFLTYFQNEAQLEKSRLLSDRFSAERPKGSFSTLEIQRTEQGDSAMYLCASSAKLAGVGDTQYFGPGTRLTVL.

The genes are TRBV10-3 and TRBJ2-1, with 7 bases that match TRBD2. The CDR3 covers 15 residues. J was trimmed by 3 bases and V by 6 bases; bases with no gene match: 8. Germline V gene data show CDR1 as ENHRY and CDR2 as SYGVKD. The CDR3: CAIRKAGTFYNEQFF. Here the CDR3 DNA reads TGTGCCATCAGAAAAGCGGGGACCTTCTACAATGAGCAGTTCTTC.